This T cell receptor beta chain was recovered during a study of metastatic and nonmetastatic thyroid tumors. Study summary: Both malignant and benign thyroid patients supplied peripheral blood and tumor or nodule tissue samples, across which the repertoires of these patients were then compared.

Original processing notes: Variation in CDR3 across clinicopathological groups served as the basis for constructing a distant-metastasis classifier in papillary thyroid cancer. TCRdb recomputed clones from the PCR reads via MiXCR. TCRdb, not the authors, supplied the V and J calls. Altogether around 35,000 clones are present, 17% being singletons, with the ten largest covering around 5.9%. Patients were all untreated before their thyroid surgery. General study results and limits: When malignant thyroid tumors were compared with benign nodules, TCR beta diversity was reportedly significantly higher in the malignant tumors. This held in both blood and tumor samples.

This clone was detected ten times or more. No antigen is known for it. Per germline, CDR1 LNHDA and CDR2 SQIVND (reference sequence). CDR3 size: 14 residues. Trimming left V 6 bases short and J 6 bases short, with 14 bases between. The J gene is TRBJ2-2, the V gene TRBV19; D might be TRBD1 (7 bases). The sequence came from a male donor with papillary thyroid cancer or a benign thyroid nodule (not recorded which). Some clones in this sample may be carry-over from other donors' samples. Material for sequencing was blood. The CDR3 nucleotides read TGTGCCAGTAGGGTAACAGGGGAGGCCGGGGAGCTGTTTTTT. This translates into CASRVTGEAGELFF.